This T cell receptor beta chain was recovered during a study of human T cells and chemical hapten exposure. Study-level results: Donors in the study had alopecia, meaning their immune response may differ from healthy people's. Expanded TCR counts at PT1 were positively correlated with the patch test score.

In TCRdb, the RACE reads were re-called with MiXCR into one record per CDR3 protein. The sample lists more than 50,000 distinct CDR3 sequences, approximately 6.7% occurring once. Regarding time point: pre-sensitization, week 0. Specified treatment: therapeutic diphenylcyclopropenone sensitization with weekly scalp DPC. CDR1 is DFQATT, CDR2 SNEGSKA, per germline (reference sequence). The CDR3 extends over 14 amino acids. V gave up 5 bases and J gave up 0 bases, with 11 bases separating them. This clonotype was seen repeatedly, ten times or more. Its antigen remains unidentified. Material: whole blood, obtained in connection with sensitization to the hapten diphenylcyclopropenone (DPC). This chain links TRBV20-1 with TRBJ1-5; TRBD1 might be the D (5 bases). The source is a woman aged 25-40 years with alopecia areata. Some clones in this sample may be carry-over from other donors' samples. The CDR3 protein is CSAGRQLSNQPQHF. DNA of the CDR3: TGCAGTGCTGGCCGACAGCTTAGCAATCAGCCCCAGCATTTT.